The 8 T cell receptor beta chains below come from one sample, sequenced in a study of blood T cells in healthy people across ages. It was with a sample-barcoded 5' primer and a J-beta primer mix that a second PCR of roughly 7 to 12 cycles was run. TCRdb recomputed calls from the 5' RACE reads with MiXCR, one row per CDR3 protein. Seen here are roughly 800,000 distinct CDR3 sequences, roughly 50% observed once, and the top ten hold approximately 23%. Material: blood. These receptor sequences come from a man aged 25-45 years in good health.

The chain employs TRBV20-1 and TRBJ2-5; a possible D gene is TRBD2 (5 bases). CDR1 DFQATT and CDR2 SNEGSKA come from the germline V gene (reference sequence). The CDR3 loop spans 14 amino acids. V was trimmed by 1 base and J by 5 bases, leaving 14 bases between them. The CDR3: CSARVTPPGETQYF. The CDR3 DNA reads TGCAGTGCTAGAGTGACTCCCCCGGGGGAGACCCAGTACTTC.

A few counts support this clonotype. V usage is TRBV20-1 and J usage is TRBJ2-7, with D tentatively TRBD2 (6 bases). The germline V and J ends were trimmed by 0 bases and 2 bases, with 11 bases remaining between them. The length of the CDR3 is 14 residues. Germline CDR1 reads DFQATT; CDR2 reads SNEGSKA (reference sequence). The DNA of the CDR3 is TGCAGTGCTAGAGATCAGTGGACTACCTACGAGCAGTACTTC. Translated, it gives CSARDQWTTYEQYF.

This rearrangement joins TRBV7-2 to TRBJ2-6; D gene ambiguous. Germline CDR1 SGHTA, CDR2 FQGNSA. The CDR3 runs to 15 residues. The V gene lost 2 bases and the J gene lost 1 base, with 6 bases spanning the gap. Written as DNA, the CDR3 is TGTGCCAGCAGCTTAACGCTATCTGGGGCCAACGTCCTGACTTTC. This codes for CASSLTLSGANVLTF.

The chain employs TRBV6-2 or TRBV6-3 and TRBJ2-6, with D possibly being TRBD1 (5 bases). The CDR3 consists of 16 residues. Trimming left V 0 bases short and J 4 bases short, with 10 bases between. Germline assignment: CDR1 MNHEY and CDR2 SVGEGT. The CDR3 loop is CASSYSAGRGANVLTF. The CDR3 DNA follows: TGTGCCAGCAGTTACTCGGCAGGGCGGGGGGCCAACGTCCTGACTTTC.

This chain uses TRBV7-2 with TRBJ2-5; the D gene is possibly TRBD1 (6 bases). Germline V gene sequence: CDR1 SGHTA, CDR2 FQGNSA. Between the trimmed V and J ends, which lost 1 base and 2 bases, there was a span of 11 bases. The CDR3 is made up of 15 amino acids. CDR3 bases: TGTGCCAGCAGCTTAGGGACAGCGAGGCAAGAGACCCAGTACTTC. Its protein product is CASSLGTARQETQYF.

In the case of this clonotype: Just one base apart from a much larger clone, this may be a read error. The CDR3 is CSASNRGRFVTQFF. CDR3 nucleotides: TGCAGTGCTAGTAACAGGGGGCGCTTCGTGACCCAGTTCTTC. This rearrangement joins TRBV20-1 to TRBJ2-1, with 9 bases identical to TRBD1. This CDR3 spans 14 amino acids. Per germline, CDR1 DFQATT and CDR2 SNEGSKA (reference sequence). Trimming removed 3 bases from V and 13 bases from J; junction bases left unmatched: 13.

This clonotype has only a few counts. The chain couples TRBV27 to TRBJ2-1; D is ambiguous. Trimming cost V 7 bases and J 8 bases, with 15 bases left between them. Per germline, CDR1 MNHEY and CDR2 SMNVEV (reference sequence). The CDR3 totals 13 residues. The CDR3 nucleotides are TGTGCCAGCACTCCTACGGGCTGGGATGAGCAGTTCTTC. Protein: CASTPTGWDEQFF.

The sample holds many counts of this clonotype. This chain connects TRBV11-3 to TRBJ2-7, with unresolved D. This CDR3 comprises 14 residues. Germline V gives CDR1 SGHNT, CDR2 YENEEA. Deletions cut 1 base from V and 0 bases from J, with 7 bases between. CDR3 coding DNA: TGTGCCAGCAGCTTAGGACATAGCTCCTACGAGCAGTACTTC. Translated, it gives CASSLGHSSYEQYF.